The text below deals with one T cell receptor beta chain. The antigen is not known. This sample is part of a study of Ad26.COV2.S vaccination and SARS-CoV-2 variants. Looking at the study overall: Dosing was one shot or two shots 56 days apart. General study points: CD8+ and CD4+ T cells specific for spike reportedly responded with substantial breadth after vaccination.

As to treatment: roughly 19 received Ad26.COV2.S at low or high dose, single or two shots; several received placebo; per-sample allocation not given. Following the first vaccine or placebo injection, samples were taken on day 63. Method: immunoSEQ multiplex PCR; TCRdb's copy keeps in-frame clones and lacks some. The table shows roughly 680,000 clones, with more than 70% occurring only once. The sequenced sample was peripheral blood, obtained in a trial of Ad26.COV2.S vaccine versus placebo. The sequence was obtained from a person between 18 and 65 years old who received the Ad26.COV2.S COVID-19 vaccine or a placebo.

This CDR3 is CASSRDRRSYEQYF. CDR3 DNA sequence: TGTGCCAGCAGCAGGGACAGGCGTTCCTACGAGCAGTACTTC. This chain connects TRBV5-6 to TRBJ2-7; 8 nucleotides match TRBD1. The CDR3 loop spans 14 amino acids. Germline-derived CDR1 and CDR2 are SGHDT and YYEEEE. With V trimmed by 4 bases and J by 1 base, 4 bases remained unmatched.